These 7 T cell receptor gamma chains came from one sample sequenced in a study of gamma delta lymphoproliferative disorders and STAT genes (dated by TCRdb to the late 2010s). Libraries were prepared through multiplex PCR. The run used an Illumina MiSeq. Clonotypes were called again by TCRdb from the public reads via CATT, and duplicate nucleotide sequences were then merged into one entry. This sample has some 2,300 gamma-chain clones in its table, and around a tenth of those were observed once. The top ten clonotypes cover approximately 10% of the sample. For TCR sequencing, genomic DNA was taken from peripheral blood mononuclear cells isolated from both patients and controls. What was sequenced was blood. Every receptor here comes from a human donor in good health.

By share, this clone ranks as medium-sized. The rearrangement links TRGV3 to TRGJP2. TCRdb gives no J gene; it was assigned here by matching the DNA to germline. Germline assignment: CDR1 VTNTFY and CDR2 YDVSTARD (reference sequence). The CDR3 extends over 14 amino acids. Trimming removed 6 bases from V and 3 bases from J; junction bases left unmatched: 7. The CDR3 coding sequence is TGTGCCACCTGGCCCGGTTGTAGTGATTGGATCAAGACGTTT. Amino acids: CATWPGCSDWIKTF.

This clone is medium-sized. This CDR3 reads CATWDGRKVHIAGYLF. The CDR3 DNA sequence: TGTGCCACCTGGGATGGGCGAAAGGTACACATAGCTGGGTACCTCTTT. The V gene is TRGV4; the J gene was not called. Germline values: CDR1 EGSTGY, CDR2 YDSYTSSV. This CDR3 is built from 16 residues.

The J gene is TRGJ1 or TRGJ2, the V gene TRGV2. No J gene was available from TCRdb, and it was assigned here by a germline match of the DNA. With 0 bases clipped from V and 3 bases from J, the junction kept 14 bases outside the gene matches. The germline CDR1 and CDR2 sequences are EGSNGY and YDSYNSKV. The length of the CDR3 is 17 residues. CDR3 protein: CATWDGLQDVGYYKKLF. In nucleotides, the CDR3 is TGTGCCACCTGGGACGGGCTTCAAGACGTGGGTTATTATAAGAAACTCTTT.

In this sample, this clone is medium-sized. This chain links TRGV9 with TRGJP. No J gene was available from TCRdb, and it was assigned here by a germline match of the DNA. CDR1 GITISATS and CDR2 ISYDGTV come from the germline V gene (reference sequence). The J segment lost 5 bases and the V segment lost 1 base, leaving 2 bases of the junction unmatched. The CDR3 extends over 16 amino acids. CDR3 in amino acids: CALWEVEELGKKIKVF. The CDR3 coding sequence is TGTGCCTTGTGGGAGGTAGAAGAGTTGGGCAAAAAAATCAAGGTATTT.

Concerning this clone: The protein TCRdb gives is from a much larger clone and does not agree with this DNA's translation at residue 3, likely a read error; the protein shown here comes from the DNA. The V and J genes are TRGV10 and TRGJ1 or TRGJ2. The J gene, missing from TCRdb, was assigned here through DNA to germline matching. TRGV10 is designated an ORF whose function remains uncertain. The CDR3 is 15 residues long. The CDR3 coding sequence is TGTGCTACGTGGGATTATAATTCACGCGGGCCTAAGAAACTCTTT. This codes for CATWDYNSRGPKKLF.

The V and J genes are TRGV4 and TRGJ1 or TRGJ2. Here the J gene came from matching the DNA to germline, since TCRdb omits it. The CDR3 consists of 10 residues. J lost 3 bases, V lost 11 bases, and 4 bases had no gene match. The germline gives CDR1 EGSTGY, CDR2 YDSYTSSV. CDR3 loop: CAISYYKKLF. CDR3 bases: TGTGCCATCTCTTATTATAAGAAACTCTTT.

The rearrangement joins TRGV10 to TRGJ1 or TRGJ2. TCRdb is silent on the J gene; assignment here came from matching the DNA to germline. TRGV10 is recorded as an ORF, its role being uncertain. The CDR3 loop spans 16 amino acids. The trim removed 8 bases at V and 0 bases at J, leaving 14 bases unmatched. For the CDR3, the DNA is TGTGCTGCGTGGGATCCTAAGAGACCGAATTATTATAAGAAACTCTTT. Translating it yields CAAWDPKRPNYYKKLF.